Below, 27 T cell receptor beta chains from the same sample are listed, as sequenced in a study of blood T cell repertoires in COVID-19. Using immunoSEQ multiplex PCR, the repertoire was profiled, and TCRdb retains in-frame clones only, with some absent. The table has 310,000 or so clones, roughly 87% seen once. Material for sequencing was PBMCs or T cells enriched from blood (not recorded which). The receptors stem from a woman aged 25 to 39 who had recovered from COVID-19.

V is TRBV12-3 or TRBV12-4 and J is TRBJ2-5, with a tentative D call TRBD1 (5 bases). The V gene lost 5 bases and the J gene lost 7 bases, with 11 bases spanning the gap. This CDR3 contains 12 residues. For the CDR3, the DNA is TGTGCCAGCAGTGGGGCCGGATGGACCCAGTACTTC. Translation: CASSGAGWTQYF.

The chain joins TRBV5-1 to TRBJ1-1; D gene unclear. The CDR3 contains 14 residues. From germline, CDR1 is SGHRS and CDR2 YFSETQ. Trimming took 3 bases from V and 0 from J, leaving 9 bases between them. The CDR3, as DNA: TGCGCCAGCAGCTCGACTAGCCTGAACACTGAAGCTTTCTTT. It is translated as CASSSTSLNTEAFF.

In its sample, this clone was seen a few times. The chain joins TRBV10-3 to TRBJ1-2; 8 bases map to TRBD1. Trimming at V came to 0 bases and at J to 6 bases, leaving 12 bases not matched to a gene. Germline V gene lookup returns CDR1 ENHRY and CDR2 SYGVKD. There are 17 residues in the CDR3. The CDR3 here is CAISESTGATGSNGYTF. The CDR3 nucleotides are TGTGCCATCAGTGAGTCGACAGGGGCCACGGGTTCCAATGGCTACACCTTC.

This chain connects TRBV19 to TRBJ2-2; 7 bases map to TRBD2. Per the germline V gene, CDR1 is LNHDA and CDR2 is SQIVND (reference sequence). The CDR3 runs to 14 residues. Unmatched junction bases numbered 5, after V lost 5 bases and J lost 5 bases. The CDR3 sequence: CASSGGRDTGELFF. CDR3 nucleotide sequence: TGTGCCAGTAGTGGAGGGAGGGATACCGGGGAGCTGTTTTTT.

This chain uses TRBV10-3 with TRBJ1-6, with TRBD1 matching 9 bases. The CDR3 loop spans 15 amino acids. From germline, CDR1 is ENHRY and CDR2 SYGVKD. V was clipped by 6 bases and J by 7 bases; unmatched bases: 7. The CDR3 loop is CAIRRQGDVNSPLHF. The DNA of the CDR3 is TGTGCCATCAGAAGACAGGGGGATGTGAATTCACCCCTCCACTTT.

The rearrangement joins TRBV30 to TRBJ1-6; D is unresolved. Germline-derived CDR1 and CDR2 are GTSNPN and SVGIG (reference sequence). V lost 2 bases and J lost 1, with 9 bases in between. The CDR3 length is 15 residues. CDR3 nucleotides: TGTGCCTGGAGTATCTTCGGGTCCTATAATTCACCCCTCCACTTT. It is translated as CAWSIFGSYNSPLHF.

The chain is built from TRBV9 and TRBJ1-1; perhaps TRBD1 as D (5 bases). Germline CDR1 and CDR2: SGDLS and YYNGEE. This CDR3 is 15 amino acids long. V shed 3 bases and J shed 4 bases, with 16 bases lying between them. The CDR3 spells CASSARDWTVTEAFF. DNA for the CDR3: TGTGCCAGCAGCGCGAGGGACTGGACCGTCACTGAAGCTTTCTTT.

The chain has TRBV5-4 and TRBJ2-3, with D unresolved. Germline V CDR1 and CDR2: SGHNT, YYREEE (reference sequence). The CDR3 sequence is 13 residues long. Trimming took off 4 bases at V and 5 bases at J, with 11 bases between the two ends. DNA for the CDR3: TGTGCCAGCAGCGGTGGGTCAGGAGATACGCAGTATTTT. Translated: CASSGGSGDTQYF.

The chain couples TRBV19 to TRBJ1-5; the D gene is possibly TRBD1 (6 bases). Between the trimmed V and J ends, which lost 5 bases and 6 bases, there was a span of 8 bases. CDR1 LNHDA and CDR2 SQIVND come from the germline V gene (reference sequence). The CDR3 totals 12 residues. The CDR3 DNA sequence: TGTGCCAGTAGTCCGGACAGTCAGCCCCAGCATTTT. Protein sequence: CASSPDSQPQHF.

V usage is TRBV3-1 (or the pseudogene TRBV3-2) and J usage is TRBJ1-1, with D unclear. V gave up 5 bases and J gave up 6 bases, with 16 bases separating them. Germline-derived CDR1 and CDR2 are LGHDT and YNNKEL (reference sequence). CDR3 length equals 14 residues. CDR3 loop: CASSSRVAGPEAFF. The CDR3 region has the DNA TGTGCCAGCAGCTCGCGGGTTGCCGGGCCTGAAGCTTTCTTT.

The chain links TRBV6-5 to TRBJ1-5; 8 positions match TRBD1. The CDR3 is 14 residues long. The germline V gene has CDR1 MNHEY and CDR2 SVGAGI. Unmatched junction bases numbered 6, after V lost 5 bases and J lost 6 bases. The CDR3, as DNA: TGTGCCAGCAGTCTCGGACAGGGCATTCAGCCCCAGCATTTT. Translated: CASSLGQGIQPQHF.

The chain joins TRBV25-1 to TRBJ2-7; 7 bases are a match to TRBD1. Trimming took 6 bases from V and 12 from J; bases not matched to a gene: 17. Germline V CDR1 and CDR2: MGHDK, SYGVNS. The CDR3 has 14 residues. CDR3 sequence (DNA): TGTGCCAGCAGCATAACGGGACAGAGAAGTGCGGCGTACTTC. Translating gives CASSITGQRSAAYF.

The CDR3 bases are TGTGCCAGCAGCCCCTCTCCAGAGAACACTGAAGCTTTCTTT. This translates into CASSPSPENTEAFF. The chain joins TRBV9 to TRBJ1-1, with no clear D. V was pared by 4 bases and J by 1 base, with 11 bases between. The CDR3 length is 14 residues. The germline V gene encodes CDR1 SGDLS and CDR2 YYNGEE.

V and J are TRBV18 and TRBJ1-5; 9 bases match TRBD1. The germline V gene has CDR1 KGHSH and CDR2 LQKENI. V lost 5 bases to trimming and J lost 6 bases; unmatched junction nucleotides: 8. This CDR3 is built from 15 residues. The CDR3 protein is CASSEGQGSGQPQHF. CDR3 DNA: TGTGCCAGCTCAGAGGGACAGGGCAGCGGTCAGCCCCAGCATTTT. Supplemented by reference TRBV18 and TRBJ1-5, the full variable domain reads NAGVMQNPRHLVRRRGQEARLRCSPMKGHSHVYWYRQLPEEGLKFMVYLQKENIIDESGMPKERFSAEFPKEGPSILRIQQVVRGDSAAYFCASSEGQGSGQPQHFGDGTRLSIL.

The V gene is TRBV15, the J gene TRBJ1-2, with a possible D match to TRBD1 (5 bases). Trimming stripped 0 bases from V and 7 bases from J, with 15 bases between. The CDR3 extends over 15 amino acids. Germline V gene sequence: CDR1 LNHNV, CDR2 YYDKDF (reference sequence). CDR3 loop: CATSRDLGGSSGYTF. In nucleotides, the CDR3 is TGTGCCACCAGCAGAGATCTGGGGGGATCCTCTGGCTACACCTTC. Looking up the rest from reference TRBV15 and TRBJ1-2 gives the full variable domain: DAMVIQNPRYQVTQFGKPVTLSCSQTLNHNVMYWYQQKSSQAPKLLFHYYDKDFNNEADTPDNFQSRRPNTSFCFLDIRSPGLGDTAMYLCATSRDLGGSSGYTFGSGTRLTVV.

In regard to this clone: This same CDR3 is encoded by further DNA sequences in the sample. The chain couples TRBV2 to TRBJ1-1, with D maybe TRBD1 (5 bases). The CDR3 totals 11 residues. The germline V gene has CDR1 SNHLY and CDR2 FYNNEI. V was trimmed by 6 bases and J by 5 bases, leaving 7 bases between them. The DNA for the CDR3 is TGTGCCAGCAGGGGGCGAACTGAAGCTTTCTTT. Translated, it gives CASRGRTEAFF.

The chain carries TRBV19 and TRBJ1-1, with 7 positions matching TRBD1. There are 16 residues in the CDR3. Germline loops: CDR1 LNHDA, CDR2 SQIVND (reference sequence). The J segment lost 0 bases and the V segment lost 5 bases, leaving 9 bases of the junction unmatched. The CDR3, as DNA: TGTGCCAGTAGTGGACAGGATATCTATCTGAACACTGAAGCTTTCTTT. It translates to CASSGQDIYLNTEAFF.

V gene TRBV29-1 combines with J gene TRBJ1-2; D might be TRBD1 (5 bases). Germline CDR1 reads SQVTM; CDR2 reads ANQGSEA. The CDR3 totals 12 residues. The V end lost 3 bases, the J end lost 7 bases, and 12 bases lay between the germline ends. The CDR3 protein is CSVDPQASGYTF. CDR3 in DNA: TGCAGCGTTGACCCACAGGCCAGTGGCTACACCTTC.

This rearrangement joins TRBV3-1 (or the pseudogene TRBV3-2) to TRBJ2-7, with D uncertain. Germline V gene sequence: CDR1 LGHDT, CDR2 YNNKEL (reference sequence). Between the trimmed V and J ends, which lost 1 base and 6 bases, there was a span of 10 bases. This CDR3 is built from 13 residues. The DNA of the CDR3 is TGTGCCAGCAGCCAAGTATTCGAGCGCGAGCAGTACTTC. Its translation: CASSQVFEREQYF.

The chain carries TRBV6-1 and TRBJ1-5; 9 bases match TRBD1. The CDR3 extends over 17 amino acids. The germline V gene has CDR1 MNHNS and CDR2 SASEGT. The V and J ends lost 4 bases and 6 bases, in that order; junction bases with no gene match: 13. The chain's CDR3 is CASSARTGASASQPQHF. The CDR3 DNA follows: TGTGCCAGCAGTGCACGGACAGGGGCTAGCGCCAGTCAGCCCCAGCATTTT.

The rearrangement uses TRBV30 and TRBJ2-7, with TRBD2 as a possible D gene (5 bases). Germline CDR1 GTSNPN, CDR2 SVGIG (reference sequence). The CDR3 extends over 14 amino acids. Trimming shortened V by 4 bases and J by 3 bases, and 16 bases separated the two germline ends. This CDR3 is CAWNVGSDVYEQYF. DNA of the CDR3: TGTGCCTGGAACGTGGGGAGCGACGTCTACGAGCAGTACTTC.

This clone came up once. J is TRBJ1-1 and V is TRBV2; possibly TRBD1 for D (6 bases). V lost 8 bases, J lost 1 base, and 14 bases lay in between. The germline V gene has CDR1 SNHLY and CDR2 FYNNEI. The CDR3 is made up of 14 amino acids. CDR3 coding DNA: TGTGCCAGCCGAGTCGGCAGGGGGAACACTGAAGCTTTCTTT. The encoded protein is CASRVGRGNTEAFF.

V gene TRBV4-1 combines with J gene TRBJ1-2; D is possibly TRBD1 (5 bases). CDR3 length: 15 residues. Germline loops: CDR1 MGHRA, CDR2 YSYEKL. V lost 4 bases and J lost 4, with 16 bases in between. CDR3 loop: CASSPELGQGYGYTF. The CDR3 DNA reads TGCGCCAGCAGCCCAGAGCTGGGGCAGGGCTATGGCTACACCTTC.

The chain couples TRBV6-5 to TRBJ2-7, with TRBD2 as a possible D gene (6 bases). Germline loops: CDR1 MNHEY, CDR2 SVGAGI. The CDR3 is made up of 16 amino acids. V was clipped by 1 base and J by 4 bases, with 17 bases between them. The CDR3 DNA reads as TGTGCCAGCAGTTACTATTCCCGACTAGGCCTATACGAGCAGTACTTC. It yields the protein CASSYYSRLGLYEQYF.

The chain recombines TRBV25-1 with TRBJ2-7; 8 bases match TRBD1. Germline-derived CDR1 and CDR2 are MGHDK and SYGVNS. Trimming cost V 6 bases and J 1 base; bases outside gene matches: 8. The CDR3 sequence is 15 residues long. The CDR3 DNA follows: TGTGCCAGCAGGGGGCCACAGGGGGAATCCTACGAGCAGTACTTC. Its protein is CASRGPQGESYEQYF.

The chain combines TRBV30 with TRBJ2-7, with TRBD1 matching 7 bases. The CDR3 length is 14 residues. V lost 3 bases, J lost 2 bases, and 7 bases stayed unmatched. Per germline, CDR1 GTSNPN and CDR2 SVGIG (reference sequence). This CDR3 reads CAWSPTGQPYEQYF. The CDR3 DNA is TGTGCCTGGAGCCCAACGGGACAGCCCTACGAGCAGTACTTC.

Only one count was recorded for this clone. CDR3 residues: CASSIGTNLDEQFF. The CDR3 DNA reads as TGTGCCAGTAGTATAGGGACAAACTTGGATGAGCAGTTCTTC. The chain is built from TRBV19 and TRBJ2-1, with a possible D match to TRBD1 (5 bases). Germline V lookup: CDR1 LNHDA, CDR2 SQIVND (reference sequence). The CDR3 is 14 amino acids. The V end was cut by 1 base, the J end by 8 bases, with 12 bases between. Variable domain in full (rest from reference TRBV19 and TRBJ2-1): DGGITQSPKYLFRKEGQNVTLSCEQNLNHDAMYWYRQDPGQGLRLIYYSQIVNDFQKGDIAEGYSVSREKKESFPLTVTSAQKNPTAFYLCASSIGTNLDEQFFGPGTRLTVL.